This is a list of T cell receptor beta chains from one sample in a study of blood T cells in healthy people across ages. TCRdb processed the 5' RACE reads anew with MiXCR; each CDR3 protein has one entry. Among some 1.1 million distinct CDR3 sequences listed, roughly two fifths were seen once. The sequenced sample was blood. These receptors originate from a young man in good health. Each CDR3 is given with its conserved first and last residue. D genes are given only for firm matches. A clone size is listed for some rows: how often the clone was seen (once, few, many), or a class if it is expanded.

clone_size j_call d_call v_call cdr3_nt cdr3_aa
few TRBJ1-5 NA TRBV6-1 TGTGCCAGCTCTGAGAGCAGGGGCAATCAGCCCCAGCATTTT CASSESRGNQPQHF
few TRBJ2-3 TRBD2 TRBV20-1 TGCAGTGCCCGGACTAGCGGTGCAGATACGCAGTATTTT CSARTSGADTQYF
few TRBJ1-4 TRBD1 TRBV4-1 TGCGCCAGCAGCCCCCGACAGGGGGATGATGAAAAACTGTTTTTT CASSPRQGDDEKLFF
NA TRBJ2-5 NA TRBV12-3/TRBV12-4 TGTGCCAGCAGTCCCCGCCCCGTAGAGACCCAGTACTTC CASSPRPVETQYF
few TRBJ2-3 TRBD1 TRBV5-6 TGTGCCAGCAGCTTTGGGGACAGGGGGCCAGATACGCAGTATTTT CASSFGDRGPDTQYF
NA TRBJ2-5 NA TRBV5-1 TGCGCCAGCAGCTTCATCCGGGTAGGGGAGACCCAGTACTTC CASSFIRVGETQYF
few TRBJ2-3 TRBD1 TRBV28 TGTGCCAGCAGTCTAAGGGACAGGGGAGATACGCAGTATTTT CASSLRDRGDTQYF
few TRBJ1-1 NA TRBV27 TGTGCCAGCAGGCTAGAGGGAGCTGAAGCTTTCTTT CASRLEGAEAFF
NA TRBJ1-3 NA TRBV4-1 TGCGCCAGCAGCCATGCGGGTACAGGTTCTGGAAACACCACATATTTT CASSHAGTGSGNTTYF
few TRBJ2-1 TRBD2 TRBV6-6 TGTGCCAGCATCGGGGGGGGGGCATTAACCTACAATGAGCAGTTCTTC CASIGGGALTYNEQFF
NA TRBJ2-5 NA TRBV27 TGTGCCAGCAGTTTTGAATTCCAGGGTCAAGAGACCCAGTACTTC CASSFEFQGQETQYF
few TRBJ2-1 TRBD2 TRBV7-2 TGTGCCAGCAGCCTTAGCGGGACCCGCTACAATGAGCAGTTCTTC CASSLSGTRYNEQFF
few TRBJ1-6 NA TRBV25-1 TGTGCCAGCAGTGAATATGGAGGGATCGGTTCACCCCTCCACTTT CASSEYGGIGSPLHF
NA TRBJ1-4 NA TRBV21-1 TGTGCCAGCACCCCGGTGCAACTGTTTTTT CASTPVQLFF
few TRBJ1-2 NA TRBV2 TGTGCCAGCATCCGGGACCTTAACTATGGCTACACCTTC CASIRDLNYGYTF
NA TRBJ2-7 TRBD2 TRBV7-2 TGTCCCAGCAGCTTAGCGGGCAGAATACCAACCTACGAGCAGTACTTC CPSSLAGRIPTYEQYF
NA TRBJ1-1 TRBD1 TRBV29-1 TGCAGCTCCAGGGGGGGACAGGGGGGCACTGAAGCTTTCTTT CSSRGGQGGTEAFF